Detailed here is one T cell receptor beta chain. The data were taken from a study of blood T cell repertoires in COVID-19. Study overall: From T cells, B-cell-depleted T cells, or PBMCs came the material, which was cDNA or gDNA.

Produced via immunoSEQ multiplex PCR; TCRdb's table is partial and in-frame only. The repertoire consists of around 300,000 clones, with roughly nine tenths occurring once and the leading ten covering under 2.5%. The V gene's germline CDR1 is LGHNA and CDR2 YNFKEQ. The CDR3 runs to 12 residues. The V end was cut by 6 bases, the J end by 3 bases, with 5 bases between. V gene TRBV4-2 combines with J gene TRBJ2-2; no reliable D call. The sequenced sample consisted of PBMCs or T cells enriched from blood (not recorded which). This receptor was obtained from a woman aged 60-75 years who had recovered from COVID-19. CDR3 bases: TGTGCCAGCAGTCAGTACACCGGGGAGCTGTTTTTT. This sequence encodes CASSQYTGELFF.